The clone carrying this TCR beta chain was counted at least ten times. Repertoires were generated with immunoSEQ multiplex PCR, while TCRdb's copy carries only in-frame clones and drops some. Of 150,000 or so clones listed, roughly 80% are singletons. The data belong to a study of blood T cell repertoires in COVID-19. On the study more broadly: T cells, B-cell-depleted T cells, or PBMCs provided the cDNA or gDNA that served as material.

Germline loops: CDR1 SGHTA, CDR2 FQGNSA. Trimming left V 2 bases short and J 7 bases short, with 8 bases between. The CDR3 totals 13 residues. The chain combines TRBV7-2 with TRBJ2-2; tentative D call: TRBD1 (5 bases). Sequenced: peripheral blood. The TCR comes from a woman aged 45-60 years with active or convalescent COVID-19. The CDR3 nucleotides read TGTGCCAGCAGCTTACGACAGAACGGGGAGCTGTTTTTT. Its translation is CASSLRQNGELFF.